The clone carrying this TCR beta chain has only a few counts. As yet, its antigen is unknown. This record belongs to a study of T cells after yellow fever vaccination. Study in general: Those fractions that held only low numbers of cells were prepared using the SMART-Seq v4 Ultra Low Input RNA kit. Study-level results: It was the secondary response that reached its peak faster, day 5 versus 15, but it was weaker. A minor fraction of clonotypes spanned both CD4 and CD8 compartments.

Production of TCR cDNA was by 5'RACE template switching, which also added a universal primer site and UMIs. One entry per CDR3 protein results from TCRdb running MiXCR on the 5' RACE reads. The table includes roughly 320,000 distinct CDR3 sequences, about 10% detected once. V was clipped by 0 bases and J by 1 base; unmatched bases: 2. The germline CDR1 and CDR2 sequences are DFQATT and SNEGSKA (reference sequence). CDR3 length: 15 amino acids. This clonotype was sampled from a young man who received the YFV17D yellow fever vaccine. This rearrangement joins TRBV20-1 to TRBJ2-7, with 11 bases matching TRBD1. The specimen was CD4+ T cells sorted from PBMCs, collected 45 days after the yellow fever booster vaccination. CDR3 in amino acids: CSARDRDRGSYEQYF. Written as DNA, the CDR3 is TGCAGTGCTAGAGACCGGGACAGGGGGTCCTACGAGCAGTACTTC.